The 12 T cell receptor beta chains below come from one sample, sequenced in a study of shared clonotypes between healthy human individuals. Method: immunoSEQ multiplex PCR; TCRdb's copy keeps in-frame clones and lacks some. The data contain over a million clones, approximately 98.5% of them singletons. The sample taken for sequencing was naive CD4+ T cells sorted from blood. Described subset: CD45RA+ positively selected. The receptors derive from a man under 40 in good health.

The chain couples TRBV5-5 to TRBJ2-7; 15 positions match TRBD2. Germline lookup yields CDR1 SGHKS and CDR2 YYEKEE (reference sequence). The CDR3 has 16 residues. With V trimmed by 4 bases and J by 6 bases, 8 bases remained unmatched. The CDR3 DNA sequence: TGTGCCAGCAGCCCTCGCGGGGGACTAGCGGGAGGCGAGCAGTACTTC. Translating gives CASSPRGGLAGGEQYF.

J is TRBJ2-7 and V is TRBV9, with a possible D match to TRBD2 (6 bases). The CDR3 consists of 14 residues. Germline V gene sequence: CDR1 SGDLS, CDR2 YYNGEE. V was pared by 4 bases and J by 2 bases, with 13 bases between. CDR3: CASSYGRGTYEQYF. CDR3 DNA: TGTGCCAGCAGCTACGGGAGAGGTACCTACGAGCAGTACTTC.

V is TRBV10-3 and J is TRBJ2-7; 8 positions agree with TRBD1. CDR1 ENHRY and CDR2 SYGVKD come from the germline V gene. The CDR3 length is 13 residues. The V gene end was trimmed by 6 bases and the J gene end by 3 bases; junction bases not matched to a gene: 4. CDR3 sequence reads: CAISGGQGYEQYF. DNA of the CDR3: TGTGCCATCAGCGGCGGACAGGGCTACGAGCAGTACTTC.

The chain joins TRBV28 to TRBJ1-5; D remains ambiguous. V was shortened by 4 bases and J by 12 bases, with 13 bases between the two germline ends. Looked up from germline, CDR1 is MDHEN and CDR2 is SYDVKM. The CDR3 totals 12 residues. CDR3 bases: TGTGCCAGCAGTTCGCTTGCCTTGGACCAGCATTTT. Translation gives CASSSLALDQHF.

The chain links TRBV18 to TRBJ2-7; perhaps TRBD1 as D (5 bases). V lost 6 bases, J lost 3 bases, and 12 bases lay in between. The CDR3 length is 13 residues. CDR1 KGHSH and CDR2 LQKENI come from the germline V gene. The DNA for the CDR3 is TGTGCCAGCTCTGAAGACAGAAACTACGAGCAGTACTTC. Amino acids: CASSEDRNYEQYF. Based on the CDR3 plus reference TRBV18 and TRBJ2-7, the full variable domain is NAGVMQNPRHLVRRRGQEARLRCSPMKGHSHVYWYRQLPEEGLKFMVYLQKENIIDESGMPKERFSAEFPKEGPSILRIQQVVRGDSAAYFCASSEDRNYEQYFGPGTRLTVT.

The chain has TRBV4-3 and TRBJ1-4, with D maybe TRBD1 (5 bases). This CDR3 is built from 14 residues. CDR1 and CDR2 from the germline V gene are LGHNA and YSLEER. Trimming stripped 0 bases from V and 8 bases from J, with 10 bases between. In nucleotides, the CDR3 is TGCGCCAGCAGCCAAGACCCAGGGAACGAAAAACTGTTTTTT. Protein sequence: CASSQDPGNEKLFF.

The genes are TRBV29-1 and TRBJ2-7; D gene unclear. The length of the CDR3 is 13 residues. V shed 4 bases and J shed 1 base, with 11 bases lying between them. Germline-derived CDR1 and CDR2 are SQVTM and ANQGSEA. DNA for the CDR3: TGCAGCGTTGGAGGTCTGGTGTCCTACGAGCAGTACTTC. Its protein product is CSVGGLVSYEQYF.

This clone was counted a single time. The genes are TRBV6-1 and TRBJ1-1; D remains unclear. Germline CDR1 and CDR2: MNHNS and SASEGT. The CDR3 length is 12 residues. Deletions cut 2 bases from V and 5 bases from J, with 6 bases between. The CDR3 region is CASSERRTEAFF. DNA for the CDR3: TGTGCCAGCAGTGAAAGGAGAACTGAAGCTTTCTTT.

The gene calls are TRBV29-1 and TRBJ2-7; D is unclear. The CDR3 contains 12 residues. The V end was cut by 4 bases, the J end by 3 bases, with 10 bases between. CDR1 is SQVTM, CDR2 ANQGSEA, per germline. The chain's CDR3 is CSVGDTGYEQYF. In DNA form, the CDR3 reads TGCAGCGTTGGAGATACGGGCTACGAGCAGTACTTC.

V usage is TRBV7-2 and J usage is TRBJ2-4; D is uncertain. This CDR3 has 13 residues. From germline, CDR1 is SGHTA and CDR2 FQGNSA. The V end was cut by 6 bases, the J end by 1 base, with 7 bases between. CDR3 in amino acids: CASREAAKNIQYF. The CDR3 DNA follows: TGTGCCAGCAGAGAGGCGGCCAAAAACATTCAGTACTTC. The full variable domain, its missing parts supplied by reference TRBV7-2 and TRBJ2-4, is GAGVSQSPSNKVTEKGKDVELRCDPISGHTALYWYRQSLGQGLEFLIYFQGNSAPDKSGLPSDRFSAERTGGSVSTLTIQRTQQEDSAVYLCASREAAKNIQYFGAGTRLSVL.

This chain links TRBV15 with TRBJ2-7, with D perhaps matching TRBD1 (6 bases). Trimming removed 1 base from V and 7 bases from J, with 17 bases in between. Germline assignment: CDR1 LNHNV and CDR2 YYDKDF (reference sequence). This CDR3 contains 15 residues. The CDR3 nucleotides read TGTGCCACCAGCAGAGGGAAACAGGGTCTGGGGGAGCAGTACTTC. Translation gives CATSRGKQGLGEQYF.

J is TRBJ1-2 and V is TRBV10-3; possibly TRBD1 for D (6 bases). Germline-derived CDR1 and CDR2 are ENHRY and SYGVKD. There are 14 residues in the CDR3. V was clipped by 5 bases and J by 2 bases, with 12 bases between them. The CDR3: CAISKTTGNYGYTF. In nucleotides, the CDR3 is TGTGCCATCAGTAAGACGACAGGCAACTATGGCTACACCTTC.